The 21 T cell receptor beta chains given below trace back to one sample, sequenced in a study of blood T cell repertoires in COVID-19. Assay used: immunoSEQ multiplex PCR; TCRdb lists only in-frame clones, some missing. The table shows approximately 300,000 clones, with about 82% occurring only once. The sample comprised peripheral blood. These receptors were obtained from a woman between 50 and 59 years old with acute or convalescent COVID-19.

The chain carries TRBV7-2 and TRBJ1-5, with D perhaps matching TRBD1 (6 bases). The ends were cut back, 2 bases at V and 4 bases at J, with 6 bases in the middle. The CDR3 is 13 amino acids. The V gene's germline CDR1 is SGHTA and CDR2 FQGNSA. The CDR3 spells CASSLQGNQPQHF. The CDR3 DNA sequence: TGTGCCAGCAGCTTACAGGGGAATCAGCCCCAGCATTTT.

V is TRBV25-1 and J is TRBJ2-5, with 8 bases matching TRBD2. With V trimmed by 3 bases and J by 5 bases, 8 bases remained unmatched. Germline assignment: CDR1 MGHDK and CDR2 SYGVNS. CDR3 length: 15 amino acids. CDR3 in DNA: TGTGCCAGCAGTGATCCTGGACTAGCCCAGGAGACCCAGTACTTC. This sequence encodes CASSDPGLAQETQYF.

The chain joins TRBV10-2 to TRBJ2-5; maybe TRBD2 (6 bases). The germline gives CDR1 WSHSY, CDR2 SAAADI. This CDR3 has 15 amino acids. The V gene lost 4 bases and the J gene lost 5 bases, with 17 bases spanning the gap. CDR3 in amino acids: CASSVPGLGRETQYF. Written as DNA, the CDR3 is TGCGCCAGCAGTGTGCCGGGACTGGGGAGGGAGACCCAGTACTTC.

V and J are TRBV6-5 and TRBJ2-3; unclear D gene. Germline V lookup: CDR1 MNHEY, CDR2 SVGAGI. This CDR3 comprises 13 residues. V lost 7 bases and J 1 base, leaving 9 bases between the germline ends. In nucleotides, the CDR3 is TGTGCCAGCACCCGCCCGGGCACAGATACGCAGTATTTT. Translated, it gives CASTRPGTDTQYF.

This clone was counted once. This chain uses TRBV30 with TRBJ2-7, with 8 bases identical to TRBD2. The CDR3 totals 15 residues. Per the germline V gene, CDR1 is GTSNPN and CDR2 is SVGIG (reference sequence). V gave up 0 bases and J gave up 5 bases; unmatched junction bases: 9. The CDR3 DNA follows: TGTGCCTGGAGTGTACAAACTAGCGGACGAGACGAGCAGTACTTC. It encodes CAWSVQTSGRDEQYF.

This chain connects TRBV5-6 to TRBJ2-7; 7 bases match TRBD1. With V trimmed by 3 bases and J by 2 bases, 5 bases remained unmatched. Germline-derived CDR1 and CDR2 are SGHDT and YYEEEE. The CDR3 totals 14 residues. The CDR3 DNA reads as TGTGCCAGCAGCTACCGGGACAGAACCTACGAGCAGTACTTC. It is translated as CASSYRDRTYEQYF.

The chain is built from TRBV28 and TRBJ2-4; D is possibly TRBD2 (6 bases). The CDR3 loop spans 15 amino acids. Germline assignment: CDR1 MDHEN and CDR2 SYDVKM. V was cut by 3 bases and J by 0 bases, with 9 bases left in between. CDR3 loop: CASSFGGIAKNIQYF. CDR3 nucleotides: TGTGCCAGCAGTTTTGGGGGGATAGCCAAAAACATTCAGTACTTC.

The V and J genes are TRBV11-2 and TRBJ1-6, with D hard to call. Germline assignment: CDR1 SGHAT and CDR2 FQNNGV. The CDR3 sequence is 18 residues long. With 0 bases removed from V and 4 bases from J, the gap between germline ends came to 16 bases. The chain's CDR3 is CASSLDGGWVGYNSPLHF. CDR3 DNA: TGTGCCAGCAGCTTAGATGGCGGCTGGGTAGGATATAATTCACCCCTCCACTTT.

DNA for the CDR3: TGTGCCATCAGGGGACTCAGCACAGATACGCAGTATTTT. The encoded protein is CAIRGLSTDTQYF. The chain has TRBV10-3 and TRBJ2-3; weak D call: TRBD2 (6 bases). The CDR3 is made up of 13 amino acids. V lost 6 bases, J lost 0 bases, and 7 bases lay in between. In germline, CDR1 is ENHRY, CDR2 SYGVKD.

The DNA of the CDR3 is TGTGCCATCAGCGGGACAGGGGGCCGCGAGCAGTACTTC. Translated, it gives CAISGTGGREQYF. J is TRBJ2-7 and V is TRBV10-3, with 12 positions matching TRBD1. CDR1 ENHRY and CDR2 SYGVKD come from the germline V gene. The CDR3 is made up of 13 amino acids. With 6 bases clipped from V and 6 bases from J, the junction kept 3 bases outside the gene matches.

The chain recombines TRBV27 with TRBJ1-5, with 9 bases that match TRBD1. The V gene end was trimmed by 5 bases and the J gene end by 4 bases; junction bases not matched to a gene: 6. Looked up from germline, CDR1 is MNHEY and CDR2 is SMNVEV (reference sequence). The CDR3 is 15 amino acids. This CDR3 reads CASSITGTGNQPQHF. CDR3 sequence (DNA): TGTGCCAGCAGTATAACCGGGACAGGGAATCAGCCCCAGCATTTT.

V is TRBV5-4 and J is TRBJ1-3, with D unresolved. The CDR3 covers 17 residues. Trimming removed 4 bases from V and 0 bases from J, with 17 bases in between. CDR1 SGHNT and CDR2 YYREEE come from the germline V gene (reference sequence). Here the CDR3 reads CASSLTRGGFSGNTIYF. The CDR3 region has the DNA TGTGCCAGCAGCCTAACACGGGGAGGTTTCTCTGGAAACACCATATATTTT.

The rearrangement uses TRBV29-1 and TRBJ2-7, with 9 bases matching TRBD1. The J segment lost 2 bases and the V segment lost 7 bases, leaving 3 bases of the junction unmatched. Germline V CDR1 and CDR2: SQVTM, ANQGSEA. The CDR3 runs 12 residues. The CDR3 bases are TGCAGCGCGGGACAGGGTGCCTACGAGCAGTACTTC. Protein product: CSAGQGAYEQYF.

The V gene is TRBV19, the J gene TRBJ1-5; D is undetermined. The CDR3 has 13 residues. The V end was cut by 3 bases, the J end by 12 bases, with 15 bases between. Looked up from germline, CDR1 is LNHDA and CDR2 is SQIVND (reference sequence). This chain's CDR3 is CASSIGAGTDQHF. CDR3 coding DNA: TGTGCCAGTAGTATCGGCGCCGGAACAGACCAGCATTTT. Full variable domain (missing parts from reference TRBV19 and TRBJ1-5): DGGITQSPKYLFRKEGQNVTLSCEQNLNHDAMYWYRQDPGQGLRLIYYSQIVNDFQKGDIAEGYSVSREKKESFPLTVTSAQKNPTAFYLCASSIGAGTDQHFGDGTRLSIL.

This chain uses TRBV9 with TRBJ1-2, with 11 bases aligning to TRBD1. The CDR3 sequence is 16 residues long. Looked up from germline, CDR1 is SGDLS and CDR2 is YYNGEE. V was clipped by 3 bases and J by 6 bases; unmatched bases: 10. The CDR3 here is CASSALVGQGDNGYTF. In DNA form, the CDR3 reads TGTGCCAGCAGCGCCCTTGTGGGACAGGGGGATAATGGCTACACCTTC.

This clone was seen many times. This chain joins TRBV3-1 (or the pseudogene TRBV3-2) and TRBJ1-4, with D hard to call. V was clipped by 0 bases and J by 6 bases, with 14 bases between them. CDR1 is LGHDT, CDR2 YNNKEL, per germline (reference sequence). The length of the CDR3 is 16 residues. This chain's CDR3 is CASSQDSVMRHEKLFF. CDR3 nucleotide sequence: TGTGCCAGCAGCCAAGATTCAGTTATGAGGCATGAAAAACTGTTTTTT.

The V and J genes are TRBV7-9 and TRBJ1-1; perhaps TRBD1 as D (6 bases). CDR3 length equals 14 residues. Germline-derived CDR1 and CDR2 are SEHNR and FQNEAQ (reference sequence). Trimming removed 6 bases from V and 0 bases from J, with 11 bases in between. The CDR3 is CASRPGVMNTEAFF. The CDR3 DNA reads TGTGCCAGCAGACCAGGGGTTATGAACACTGAAGCTTTCTTT.

This clone was found a few times. The chain carries TRBV11-2 and TRBJ2-3, with TRBD2 matching 10 bases. The germline V gene encodes CDR1 SGHAT and CDR2 FQNNGV. The CDR3 extends over 16 amino acids. The V segment lost 6 bases and the J segment 3 bases; nucleotides outside the gene matches: 9. In nucleotides, the CDR3 is TGTGCCAGCAGGATCCTAGCGGGAGAGCGAACAGATACGCAGTATTTT. As protein: CASRILAGERTDTQYF.

The chain combines TRBV7-3 with TRBJ2-3; D gene unclear. With 5 bases removed from V and 0 bases from J, the gap between germline ends came to 15 bases. The CDR3 consists of 16 residues. CDR1 is SGHTA and CDR2 is FQGTGA in the germline V gene. The CDR3 here is CASSPARGKSTDTQYF. In nucleotides, the CDR3 is TGTGCCAGCAGCCCAGCCCGAGGAAAAAGCACAGATACGCAGTATTTT.

In the case of this clone: A junction boundary mismatches the germline segment, possibly from a read error. V and J are TRBV5-4 and TRBJ2-7; 7 bases align to TRBD2. The CDR3 sequence is 16 residues long. The V gene's germline CDR1 is SGHNT and CDR2 YYREEE (reference sequence). CDR3 loop: CASSGWGGSPSHEQYF. For the CDR3, the DNA is TGTGCCAGCAGCGGATGGGGGGGGTCACCCTCCCACGAGCAGTACTTC.

The V gene is TRBV29-1, the J gene TRBJ2-1; a possible D gene is TRBD2 (5 bases). Germline CDR1 and CDR2: SQVTM and ANQGSEA. The V end lost 5 bases, the J end lost 7 bases, and 21 bases lay between the germline ends. The length of the CDR3 is 15 residues. CDR3: CSVRKPAGELNEQFF. The CDR3 nucleotides are TGCAGCGTTCGGAAACCTGCGGGTGAATTGAATGAGCAGTTCTTC.